These 13 T cell receptor beta chains share one sample of origin, sequenced in a study of blood T cell repertoires in COVID-19. Clones were read by immunoSEQ multiplex PCR, and TCRdb kept only the in-frame ones, dropping some. The sample lists more than 95,000 clones, about 84% occurring once. Sequenced input: peripheral blood. Receptor source: a human donor in a cohort sampled during active COVID-19.

The chain joins TRBV21-1 to TRBJ1-1; TRBD1, the table's D call, lacks a check against the DNA. TRBV21-1 is recorded as a pseudogene. This CDR3 spans 16 amino acids. DNA of the CDR3: TGTGCCAGCAGCAAATTAAAGGACAGCCAAAACACTGAAGCTTTCTTT. Translation gives CASSKLKDSQNTEAFF.

The chain is built from TRBV15 and TRBJ1-2, with TRBD1 matching 8 bases. J lost 4 bases, V lost 3 bases, and 7 bases had no gene match. The CDR3 is made up of 15 amino acids. The germline V gene encodes CDR1 LNHNV and CDR2 YYDKDF (reference sequence). This CDR3 is CATSSGGQGRYGYTF. In DNA form, the CDR3 reads TGTGCCACCAGCAGCGGAGGACAGGGTCGCTATGGCTACACCTTC.

This chain's CDR3 is CASGLLQGLAGGFSYEQYF. Here the CDR3 DNA reads TGTGCTAGTGGTCTCCTACAGGGACTAGCGGGAGGGTTCTCCTACGAGCAGTACTTC. This chain links TRBV12-5 with TRBJ2-7; 16 positions agree with TRBD2. CDR3 length equals 19 residues. Germline CDR1 and CDR2: LGHNT and FRNRAP. The trim removed 5 bases at V and 0 bases at J, leaving 10 bases unmatched.

This clone has just one count. The rearrangement links TRBV19 to TRBJ1-1; no clear D gene. The V gene's germline CDR1 is LNHDA and CDR2 SQIVND (reference sequence). With 6 bases removed from V and 0 bases from J, the gap between germline ends came to 8 bases. The CDR3 runs to 13 residues. The CDR3 DNA reads TGTGCCAGTAGATCACAGTTGAACACTGAAGCTTTCTTT. Translated, it gives CASRSQLNTEAFF.

J is TRBJ2-1 and V is TRBV12-5, with D perhaps matching TRBD2 (5 bases). The V gene's germline CDR1 is LGHNT and CDR2 FRNRAP. CDR3 length: 16 residues. V lost 0 bases and J 5 bases, leaving 14 bases between the germline ends. For the CDR3, the DNA is TGTGCTAGTGGTTTGGTACGGGTCGGGATCAACAATGAGCAGTTCTTC. This sequence encodes CASGLVRVGINNEQFF.

The chain recombines TRBV7-2 with TRBJ2-1, with TRBD2 matching over 8 bases. Germline CDR1 is SGHTA and CDR2 is FQGNSA. This CDR3 is 17 amino acids long. V shed 2 bases, J shed 4 bases, and the junction held 10 bases outside the gene matches. The CDR3 nucleotides read TGTGCCAGCAGCTTAATTCCGGGAGGGCGTATTTACAATGAGCAGTTCTTC. Its translation is CASSLIPGGRIYNEQFF. Variable domain in full (rest from reference TRBV7-2 and TRBJ2-1): GAGVSQSPSNKVTEKGKDVELRCDPISGHTALYWYRQSLGQGLEFLIYFQGNSAPDKSGLPSDRFSAERTGGSVSTLTIQRTQQEDSAVYLCASSLIPGGRIYNEQFFGPGTRLTVL.

The sample holds a few counts of this clone. This chain links TRBV5-1 with TRBJ2-7; perhaps TRBD1 as D (6 bases). V was clipped by 0 bases and J by 2 bases, with 12 bases between them. Germline assignment: CDR1 SGHRS and CDR2 YFSETQ. This CDR3 region has 15 residues. This CDR3 is CASSLDSGQPYEQYF. The CDR3, as DNA: TGCGCCAGCAGCTTGGACAGCGGACAGCCCTACGAGCAGTACTTC.

This sequence joins TRBV5-1 and TRBJ1-3; D perhaps matches TRBD1 (5 bases). The CDR3 has 15 residues. Germline V gene sequence: CDR1 SGHRS, CDR2 YFSETQ. Trimming removed 0 bases from V and 1 base from J, with 8 bases in between. For the CDR3, the DNA is TGCGCCAGCAGCTTGGAACCAGGGTCTGGAAACACCATATATTTT. This encodes CASSLEPGSGNTIYF.

This clone was counted between two and nine times. The chain links TRBV7-8 to TRBJ2-7, with a weak D call TRBD2 (5 bases). Germline CDR1 SGHVS, CDR2 FQNEAQ. This CDR3 spans 15 amino acids. V was pared by 1 base and J by 3 bases, with 13 bases between. The CDR3 coding sequence is TGTGCCAGCAGCTTAGTCAGGACTTTTAACTACGAGCAGTACTTC. It encodes CASSLVRTFNYEQYF.

The gene calls are TRBV6-5 and TRBJ2-5; D remains ambiguous. Per the germline V gene, CDR1 is MNHEY and CDR2 is SVGAGI. Trimming pared 6 bases from V and 1 base from J, leaving 3 bases between. The CDR3 consists of 11 residues. The CDR3 DNA sequence: TGTGCCAGCAGCCGCCAAGAGACCCAGTACTTC. Encoded protein: CASSRQETQYF.

V is TRBV2 and J is TRBJ2-3; D unclear. V dropped 6 bases and J dropped 1 base, with 8 bases sitting between them. The CDR3 is made up of 13 amino acids. Germline CDR1 is SNHLY and CDR2 is FYNNEI. The CDR3 DNA follows: TGTGCCAGCAGGAAATCGGGCACAGATACGCAGTATTTT. This gives the protein CASRKSGTDTQYF.

The chain employs TRBV7-9 and TRBJ2-7; D not resolved. CDR3 length: 16 residues. V lost 3 bases and J lost 0, with 15 bases in between. Germline V CDR1 and CDR2: SEHNR, FQNEAQ (reference sequence). CDR3 DNA sequence: TGTGCCAGCAGCTTGTCCCGTAACATCCTCTCCTACGAGCAGTACTTC. Its protein product is CASSLSRNILSYEQYF.

V is TRBV28 and J is TRBJ1-5, with a weak D call TRBD1 (6 bases). Between the trimmed V and J ends, which lost 3 bases and 0 bases, there was a span of 18 bases. From germline, CDR1 is MDHEN and CDR2 SYDVKM. The CDR3 loop spans 18 amino acids. CDR3 DNA: TGTGCCAGCAGTTTCCCCTGGGGGCTTGGGTATAGCAATCAGCCCCAGCATTTT. Residues: CASSFPWGLGYSNQPQHF.